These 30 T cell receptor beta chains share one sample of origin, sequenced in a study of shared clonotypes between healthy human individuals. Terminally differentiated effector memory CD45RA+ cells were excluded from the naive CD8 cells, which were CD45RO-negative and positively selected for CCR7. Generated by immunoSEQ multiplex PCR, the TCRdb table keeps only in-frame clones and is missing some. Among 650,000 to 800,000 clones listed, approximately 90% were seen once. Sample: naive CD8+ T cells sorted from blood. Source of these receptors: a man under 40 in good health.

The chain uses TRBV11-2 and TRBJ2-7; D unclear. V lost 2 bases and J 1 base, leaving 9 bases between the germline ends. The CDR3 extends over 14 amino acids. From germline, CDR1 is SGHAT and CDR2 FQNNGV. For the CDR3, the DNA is TGTGCCAGCAGCTTACTGGGCCGATCCTACGAGCAGTACTTC. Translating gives CASSLLGRSYEQYF.

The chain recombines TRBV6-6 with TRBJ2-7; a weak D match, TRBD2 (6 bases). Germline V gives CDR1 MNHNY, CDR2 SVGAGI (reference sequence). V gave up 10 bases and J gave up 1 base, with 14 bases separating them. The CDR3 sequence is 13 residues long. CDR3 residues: CATEGEGSYEQYF. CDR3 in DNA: TGTGCCACGGAGGGAGAGGGGTCCTACGAGCAGTACTTC.

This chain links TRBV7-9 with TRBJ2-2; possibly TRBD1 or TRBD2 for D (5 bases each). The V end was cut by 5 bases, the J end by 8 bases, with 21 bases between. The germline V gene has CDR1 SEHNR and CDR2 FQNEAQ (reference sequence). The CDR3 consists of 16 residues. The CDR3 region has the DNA TGTGCCAGCAGCCCTTTTGGGACCTCCAGTAGGGGGGAGCTGTTTTTT. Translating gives CASSPFGTSSRGELFF.

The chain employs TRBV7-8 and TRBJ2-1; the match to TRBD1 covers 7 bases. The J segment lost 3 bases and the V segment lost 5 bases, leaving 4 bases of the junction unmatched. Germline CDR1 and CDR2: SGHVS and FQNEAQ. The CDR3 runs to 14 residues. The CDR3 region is CASSTTGVYNEQFF. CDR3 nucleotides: TGTGCCAGCAGCACCACAGGGGTCTACAATGAGCAGTTCTTC.

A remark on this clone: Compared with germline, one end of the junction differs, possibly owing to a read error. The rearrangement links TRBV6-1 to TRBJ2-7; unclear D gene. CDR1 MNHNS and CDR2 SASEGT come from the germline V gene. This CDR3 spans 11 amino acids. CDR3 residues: CAISSLYEQYF. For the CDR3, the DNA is TGTGCCATCAGTTCTCTCTACGAGCAGTACTTC.

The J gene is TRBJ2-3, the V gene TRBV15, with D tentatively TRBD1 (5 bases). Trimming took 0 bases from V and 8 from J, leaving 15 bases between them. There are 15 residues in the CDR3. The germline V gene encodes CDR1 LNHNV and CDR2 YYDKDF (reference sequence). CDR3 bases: TGTGCCACCAGCAGAGAGGAAGGCGGACAAGGTACGCAGTATTTT. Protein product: CATSREEGGQGTQYF. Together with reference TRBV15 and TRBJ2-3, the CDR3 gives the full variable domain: DAMVIQNPRYQVTQFGKPVTLSCSQTLNHNVMYWYQQKSSQAPKLLFHYYDKDFNNEADTPDNFQSRRPNTSFCFLDIRSPGLGDTAMYLCATSREEGGQGTQYFGPGTRLTVL.

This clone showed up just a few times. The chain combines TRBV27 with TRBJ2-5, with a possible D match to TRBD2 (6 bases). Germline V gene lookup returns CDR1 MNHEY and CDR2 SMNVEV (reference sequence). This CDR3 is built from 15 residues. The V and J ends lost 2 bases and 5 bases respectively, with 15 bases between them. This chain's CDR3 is CASSLRGGPRETQYF. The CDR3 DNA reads TGTGCCAGCAGTTTACGGGGAGGTCCACGGGAGACCCAGTACTTC.

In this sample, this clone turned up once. CDR3 residues: CASSSLAGRHLPYEQYF. The CDR3, as DNA: TGTGCCAGCAGCTCCCTAGCGGGGAGGCATCTTCCCTACGAGCAGTACTTC. The chain recombines TRBV7-9 with TRBJ2-7; 9 nucleotides match TRBD2. Germline CDR1 and CDR2: SEHNR and FQNEAQ (reference sequence). The junction had 12 bases not matched to a gene; V was cut back by 4 bases and J by 2 bases. The CDR3 runs to 17 residues.

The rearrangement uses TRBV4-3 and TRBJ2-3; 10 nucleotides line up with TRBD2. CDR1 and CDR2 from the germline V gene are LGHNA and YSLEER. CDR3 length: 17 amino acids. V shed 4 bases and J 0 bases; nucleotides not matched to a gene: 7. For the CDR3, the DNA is TGCGCCAGCAGCCCCACTCTAGCGGGAGATAGCACAGATACGCAGTATTTT. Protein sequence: CASSPTLAGDSTDTQYF.

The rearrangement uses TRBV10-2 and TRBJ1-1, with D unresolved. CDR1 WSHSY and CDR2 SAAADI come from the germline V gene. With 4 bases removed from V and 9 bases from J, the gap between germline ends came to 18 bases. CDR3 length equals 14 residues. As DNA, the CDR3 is TGCGCCAGCAGTGGCCCAGTGAAGGCCCTTAAAGCTTTCTTT. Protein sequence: CASSGPVKALKAFF.

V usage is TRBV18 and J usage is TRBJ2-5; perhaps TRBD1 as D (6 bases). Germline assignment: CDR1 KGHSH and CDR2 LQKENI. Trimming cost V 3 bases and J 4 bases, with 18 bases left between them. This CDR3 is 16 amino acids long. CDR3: CASSPDRWKVGETQYF. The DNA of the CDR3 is TGTGCCAGCTCACCGGACAGATGGAAAGTCGGAGAGACCCAGTACTTC.

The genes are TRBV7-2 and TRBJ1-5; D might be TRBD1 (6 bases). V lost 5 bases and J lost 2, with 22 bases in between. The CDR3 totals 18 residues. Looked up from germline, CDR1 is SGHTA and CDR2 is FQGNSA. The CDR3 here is CASSLVVITGNRNQPQHF. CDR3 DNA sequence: TGTGCCAGCAGCCTCGTCGTGATTACAGGGAATCGCAATCAGCCCCAGCATTTT.

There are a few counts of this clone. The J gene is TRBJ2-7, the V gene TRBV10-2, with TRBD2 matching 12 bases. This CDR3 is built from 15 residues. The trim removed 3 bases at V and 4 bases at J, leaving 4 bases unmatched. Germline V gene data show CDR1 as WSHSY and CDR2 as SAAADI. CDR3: CASSEEGLAGYEQYF. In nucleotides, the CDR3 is TGCGCCAGCAGTGAAGAAGGACTAGCGGGGTACGAGCAGTACTTC.

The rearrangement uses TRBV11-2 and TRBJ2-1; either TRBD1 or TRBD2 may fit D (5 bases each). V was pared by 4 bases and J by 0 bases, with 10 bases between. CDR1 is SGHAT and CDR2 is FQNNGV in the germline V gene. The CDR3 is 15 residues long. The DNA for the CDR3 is TGTGCCAGCAGCTCTCGGGGACCCTCCTACAATGAGCAGTTCTTC. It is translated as CASSSRGPSYNEQFF.

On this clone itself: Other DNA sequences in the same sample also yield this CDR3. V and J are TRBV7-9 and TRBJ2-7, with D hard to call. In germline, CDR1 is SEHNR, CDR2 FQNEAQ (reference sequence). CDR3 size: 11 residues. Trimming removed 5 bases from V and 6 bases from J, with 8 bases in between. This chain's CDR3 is CASSPGREQYF. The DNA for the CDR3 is TGTGCCAGCAGCCCGGGTCGCGAGCAGTACTTC.

CDR3 DNA sequence: TGTGCCAGCAGTTTCGGGACCTCACCTTACAATGAGCAGTTCTTC. Translated: CASSFGTSPYNEQFF. The J gene is TRBJ2-1, the V gene TRBV27; D is possibly TRBD1 or TRBD2 (5 bases each). From germline, CDR1 is MNHEY and CDR2 SMNVEV (reference sequence). V lost 3 bases and J 4 bases, leaving 13 bases between the germline ends. There are 15 residues in the CDR3.

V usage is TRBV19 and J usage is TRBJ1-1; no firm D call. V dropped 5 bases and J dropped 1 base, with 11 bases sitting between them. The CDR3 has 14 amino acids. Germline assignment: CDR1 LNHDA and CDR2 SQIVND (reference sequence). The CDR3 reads CASSSGGPNTEAFF. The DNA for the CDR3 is TGTGCCAGTAGTTCCGGAGGGCCGAACACTGAAGCTTTCTTT.

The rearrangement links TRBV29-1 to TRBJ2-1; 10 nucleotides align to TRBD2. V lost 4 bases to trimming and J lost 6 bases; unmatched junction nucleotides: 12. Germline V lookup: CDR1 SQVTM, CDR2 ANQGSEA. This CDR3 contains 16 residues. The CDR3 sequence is CSVAHSQRLAGNEQFF. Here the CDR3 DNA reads TGCAGCGTTGCCCATAGCCAGAGACTAGCGGGCAATGAGCAGTTCTTC.

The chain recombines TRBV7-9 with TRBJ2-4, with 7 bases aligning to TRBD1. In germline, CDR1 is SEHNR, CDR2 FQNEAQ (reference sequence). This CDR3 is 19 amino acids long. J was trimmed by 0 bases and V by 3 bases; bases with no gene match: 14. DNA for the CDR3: TGTGCCAGCAGCTTTTCCGGCCTGGGACAGCGCAAAGCCAAAAACATTCAGTACTTC. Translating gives CASSFSGLGQRKAKNIQYF.

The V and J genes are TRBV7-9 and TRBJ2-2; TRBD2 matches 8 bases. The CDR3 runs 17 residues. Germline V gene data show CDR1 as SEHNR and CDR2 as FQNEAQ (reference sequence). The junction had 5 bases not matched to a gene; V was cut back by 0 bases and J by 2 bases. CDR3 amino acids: CASSLAPGGKNTGELFF. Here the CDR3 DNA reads TGTGCCAGCAGCTTAGCCCCGGGAGGGAAAAACACCGGGGAGCTGTTTTTT.

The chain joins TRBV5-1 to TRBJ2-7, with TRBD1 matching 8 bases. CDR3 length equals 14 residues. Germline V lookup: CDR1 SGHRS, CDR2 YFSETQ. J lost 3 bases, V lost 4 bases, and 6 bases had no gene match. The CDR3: CASSSPGQDYEQYF. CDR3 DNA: TGCGCCAGCAGCAGCCCGGGACAGGACTACGAGCAGTACTTC.

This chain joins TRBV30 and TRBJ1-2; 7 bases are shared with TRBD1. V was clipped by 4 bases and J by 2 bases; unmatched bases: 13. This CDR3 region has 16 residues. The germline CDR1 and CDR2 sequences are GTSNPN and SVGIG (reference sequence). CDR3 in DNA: TGTGCCTGGAATAAACCGGGACAGCTGCTGAACTATGGCTACACCTTC. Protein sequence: CAWNKPGQLLNYGYTF.

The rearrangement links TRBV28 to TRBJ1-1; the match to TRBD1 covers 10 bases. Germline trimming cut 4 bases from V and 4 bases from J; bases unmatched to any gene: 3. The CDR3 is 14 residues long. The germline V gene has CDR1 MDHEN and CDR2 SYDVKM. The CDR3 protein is CASSSDRGVTEAFF. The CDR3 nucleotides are TGTGCCAGCAGTTCGGACAGGGGGGTCACTGAAGCTTTCTTT.

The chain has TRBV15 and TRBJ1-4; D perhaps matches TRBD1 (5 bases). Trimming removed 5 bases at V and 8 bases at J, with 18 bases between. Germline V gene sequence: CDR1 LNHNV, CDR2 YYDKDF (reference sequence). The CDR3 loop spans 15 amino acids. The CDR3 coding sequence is TGTGCCACCAGCTTACGGACGGGGGAAGAGGAAAAACTGTTTTTT. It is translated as CATSLRTGEEEKLFF.

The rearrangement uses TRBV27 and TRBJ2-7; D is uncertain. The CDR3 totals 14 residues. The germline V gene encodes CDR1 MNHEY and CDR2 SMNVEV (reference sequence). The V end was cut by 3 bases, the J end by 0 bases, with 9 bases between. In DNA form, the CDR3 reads TGTGCCAGCAGTTTTTCCAACCCCTCCTACGAGCAGTACTTC. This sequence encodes CASSFSNPSYEQYF.

CDR3: CASRQRQGTYEQYF. CDR3 DNA: TGTGCCAGCAGACAACGACAGGGTACCTACGAGCAGTACTTC. The V gene is TRBV28, the J gene TRBJ2-7; 7 positions match TRBD1. The CDR3 extends over 14 amino acids. The germline CDR1 and CDR2 sequences are MDHEN and SYDVKM. With 6 bases clipped from V and 2 bases from J, the junction kept 7 bases outside the gene matches.

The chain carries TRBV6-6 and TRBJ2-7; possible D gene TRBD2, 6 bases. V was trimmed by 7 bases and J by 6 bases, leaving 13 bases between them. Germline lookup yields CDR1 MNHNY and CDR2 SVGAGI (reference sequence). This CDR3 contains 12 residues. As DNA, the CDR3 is TGTGCCAGCACCGACGGGGGTCTCGAGCAGTACTTC. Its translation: CASTDGGLEQYF.

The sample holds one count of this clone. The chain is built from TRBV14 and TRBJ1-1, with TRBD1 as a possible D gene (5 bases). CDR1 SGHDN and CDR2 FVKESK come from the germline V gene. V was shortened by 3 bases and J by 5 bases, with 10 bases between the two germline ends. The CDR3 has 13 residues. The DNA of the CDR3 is TGTGCCAGCAGCCACCGGGGCCGGACTGAAGCTTTCTTT. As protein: CASSHRGRTEAFF.

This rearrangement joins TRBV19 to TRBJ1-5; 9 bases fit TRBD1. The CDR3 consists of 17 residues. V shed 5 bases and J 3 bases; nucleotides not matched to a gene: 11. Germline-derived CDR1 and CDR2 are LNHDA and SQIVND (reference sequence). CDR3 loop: CASSSVRDRAINQPQHF. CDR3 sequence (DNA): TGTGCCAGTAGTTCTGTGAGGGACAGGGCGATCAATCAGCCCCAGCATTTT.

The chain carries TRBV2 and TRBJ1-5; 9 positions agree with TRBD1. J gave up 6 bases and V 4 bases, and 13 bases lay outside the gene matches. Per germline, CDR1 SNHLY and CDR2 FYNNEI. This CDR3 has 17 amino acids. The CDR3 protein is CASSVGTGIDSIQPQHF. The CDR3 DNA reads TGTGCCAGCAGTGTTGGGACAGGGATTGATTCAATTCAGCCCCAGCATTTT.